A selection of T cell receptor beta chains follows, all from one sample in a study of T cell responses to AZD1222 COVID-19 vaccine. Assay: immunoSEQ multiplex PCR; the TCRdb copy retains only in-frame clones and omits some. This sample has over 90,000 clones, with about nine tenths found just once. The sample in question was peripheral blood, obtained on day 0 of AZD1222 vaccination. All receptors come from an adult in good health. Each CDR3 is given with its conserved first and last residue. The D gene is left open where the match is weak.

CDR3aa: CASRKGLQGHYGYTF; CDR3nt: TGTGCCAGCAGGAAGGGGTTACAGGGGCACTATGGCTACACCTTC; v_gene: TRBV27; d_gene: TRBD1; j_gene: TRBJ1-2
CDR3aa: CASSRGGVRGTDTQYF; CDR3nt: TGTGCCAGCAGCCGAGGGGGGGTGAGGGGCACAGATACGCAGTATTTT; v_gene: TRBV7-8; d_gene: NA; j_gene: TRBJ2-3
CDR3aa: CASSQYSNQPQHF; CDR3nt: TGTGCCAGCAGCCAGTATAGCAATCAGCCCCAGCATTTT; v_gene: TRBV14; d_gene: NA; j_gene: TRBJ1-5
CDR3aa: CASTYVQPQHF; CDR3nt: TGTGCCAGCACTTACGTCCAGCCCCAGCATTTT; v_gene: TRBV2; d_gene: NA; j_gene: TRBJ1-5
CDR3aa: CASSPGPYGYTF; CDR3nt: TGTGCCAGCAGCCCCGGGCCCTATGGCTACACCTTC; v_gene: TRBV9; d_gene: NA; j_gene: TRBJ1-2
CDR3aa: CASSLKRFIYEQYF; CDR3nt: TGTGCCAGCAGCTTAAAGCGTTTCATCTACGAGCAGTACTTC; v_gene: TRBV7-2; d_gene: NA; j_gene: TRBJ2-7
CDR3aa: CASRSQGRNTIYF; CDR3nt: TGTGCCAGCAGGTCCCAGGGGAGAAACACCATATATTTT; v_gene: TRBV28; d_gene: NA; j_gene: TRBJ1-3
CDR3aa: CASSKGANSPLHF; CDR3nt: TGTGCCAGCAGCAAAGGCGCGAATTCACCCCTCCACTTT; v_gene: TRBV7-6; d_gene: NA; j_gene: TRBJ1-6
CDR3aa: CASSFAGGSSSPLHF; CDR3nt: TGTGCCAGCAGCTTCGCGGGGGGTAGCAGTTCACCCCTCCACTTT; v_gene: TRBV5-5; d_gene: NA; j_gene: TRBJ1-6
CDR3aa: CASSQDPGTSGYSTDTQYF; CDR3nt: TGTGCCAGCAGCCAAGATCCCGGGACTAGCGGGTATAGCACAGATACGCAGTATTTT; v_gene: TRBV14; d_gene: TRBD2; j_gene: TRBJ2-3
CDR3aa: CASSQESRSVWSTDTQYF; CDR3nt: TGTGCCAGCAGCCAAGAATCAAGGTCGGTCTGGAGCACAGATACGCAGTATTTT; v_gene: TRBV14; d_gene: NA; j_gene: TRBJ2-3
CDR3aa: CASSAFYQGDSGANVLTF; CDR3nt: TGTGCCAGCAGTGCCTTTTATCAGGGGGACTCTGGGGCCAACGTCCTGACTTTC; v_gene: TRBV6-1; d_gene: TRBD1; j_gene: TRBJ2-6
CDR3aa: CASRDRQGRNYGYTF; CDR3nt: TGTGCCAGTAGGGATAGACAGGGAAGAAACTATGGCTACACCTTC; v_gene: TRBV19; d_gene: TRBD1; j_gene: TRBJ1-2
CDR3aa: CASSFSLSEQYF; CDR3nt: TGTGCCAGCAGTTTCAGCTTAAGCGAGCAGTACTTC; v_gene: TRBV28; d_gene: NA; j_gene: TRBJ2-7
CDR3aa: CASSWTRGNEQFF; CDR3nt: TGTGCCAGCAGCTGGACTAGGGGCAATGAGCAGTTCTTC; v_gene: TRBV7-3; d_gene: TRBD2; j_gene: TRBJ2-1
CDR3aa: CASSQEDSQQYF; CDR3nt: TGTGCCAGCAGCCAGGAAGACTCTCAGCAGTACTTC; v_gene: TRBV4-2; d_gene: NA; j_gene: TRBJ2-7
CDR3aa: CATRDRGDQKAFF; CDR3nt: TGCGCCACCCGGGACAGGGGGGATCAAAAAGCTTTCTTT; v_gene: TRBV10-2; d_gene: TRBD1; j_gene: TRBJ1-1
CDR3aa: CASSLDVGEQFF; CDR3nt: TGTGCCAGCAGCTTAGACGTGGGGGAGCAGTTCTTC; v_gene: TRBV7-9; d_gene: NA; j_gene: TRBJ2-1
CDR3aa: CASVIQGTLSGGYTF; CDR3nt: TGTGCCAGCGTCATACAGGGTACCCTTTCCGGTGGCTACACCTTC; v_gene: TRBV2; d_gene: NA; j_gene: TRBJ1-2
CDR3aa: CASSLPQFTDTQYF; CDR3nt: TGTGCCAGCAGCCTCCCCCAATTCACAGATACGCAGTATTTT; v_gene: TRBV7-9; d_gene: NA; j_gene: TRBJ2-3